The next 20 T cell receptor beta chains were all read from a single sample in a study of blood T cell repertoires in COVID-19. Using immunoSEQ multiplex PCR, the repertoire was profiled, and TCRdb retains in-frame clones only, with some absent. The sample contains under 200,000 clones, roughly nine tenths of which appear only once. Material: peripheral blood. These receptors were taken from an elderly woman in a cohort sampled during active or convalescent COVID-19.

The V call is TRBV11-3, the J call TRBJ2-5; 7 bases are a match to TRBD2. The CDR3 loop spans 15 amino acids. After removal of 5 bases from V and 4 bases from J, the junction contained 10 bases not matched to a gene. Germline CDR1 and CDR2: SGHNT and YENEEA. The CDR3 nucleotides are TGTGCCAGCAGCCTAGGGGCAGGGAGGGGAGAGACCCAGTACTTC. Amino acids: CASSLGAGRGETQYF.

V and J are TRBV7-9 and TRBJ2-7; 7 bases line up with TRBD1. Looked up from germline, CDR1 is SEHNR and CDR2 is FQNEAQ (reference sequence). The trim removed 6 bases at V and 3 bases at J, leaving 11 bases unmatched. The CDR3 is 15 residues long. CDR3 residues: CASSHAGTVFYEQYF. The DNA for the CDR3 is TGTGCCAGCAGTCATGCCGGGACAGTGTTCTACGAGCAGTACTTC.

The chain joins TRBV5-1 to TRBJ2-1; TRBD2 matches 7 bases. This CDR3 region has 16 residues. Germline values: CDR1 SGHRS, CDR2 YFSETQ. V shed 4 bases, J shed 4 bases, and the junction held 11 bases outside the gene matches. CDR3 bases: TGCGCCAGCAGCGTCGGTGGGGCTAGCGGATACAATGAGCAGTTCTTC. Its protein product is CASSVGGASGYNEQFF.

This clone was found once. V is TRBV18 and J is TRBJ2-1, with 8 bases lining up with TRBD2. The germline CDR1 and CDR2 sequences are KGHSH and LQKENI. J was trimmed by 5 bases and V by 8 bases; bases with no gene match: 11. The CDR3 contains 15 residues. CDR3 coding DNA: TGTGCCAGCCGACCCCGACTAGCGCAAGACAATGAGCAGTTCTTC. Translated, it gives CASRPRLAQDNEQFF. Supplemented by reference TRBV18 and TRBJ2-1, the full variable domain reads NAGVMQNPRHLVRRRGQEARLRCSPMKGHSHVYWYRQLPEEGLKFMVYLQKENIIDESGMPKERFSAEFPKEGPSILRIQQVVRGDSAAYFCASRPRLAQDNEQFFGPGTRLTVL.

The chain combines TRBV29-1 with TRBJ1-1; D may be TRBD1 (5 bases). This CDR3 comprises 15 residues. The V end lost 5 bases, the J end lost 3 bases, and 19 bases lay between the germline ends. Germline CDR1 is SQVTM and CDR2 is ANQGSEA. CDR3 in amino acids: CSVNVPSGPHTEAFF. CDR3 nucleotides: TGCAGCGTTAACGTACCGTCAGGGCCCCACACTGAAGCTTTCTTT.

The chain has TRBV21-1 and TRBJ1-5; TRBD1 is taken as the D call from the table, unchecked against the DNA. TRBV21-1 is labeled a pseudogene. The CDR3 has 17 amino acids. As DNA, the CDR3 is TGTGCCAGCAGGCAGGGTGGTTCAGGCCCTGAGGATCAGCCCCAGCATTTT. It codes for CASRQGGSGPEDQPQHF.

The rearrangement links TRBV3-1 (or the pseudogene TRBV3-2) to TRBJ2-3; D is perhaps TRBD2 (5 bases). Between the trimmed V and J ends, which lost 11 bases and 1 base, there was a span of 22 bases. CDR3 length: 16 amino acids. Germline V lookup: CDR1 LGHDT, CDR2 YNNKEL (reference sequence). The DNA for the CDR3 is TGTGCCCTCCTGAATGGGAGCAAGACCTGCACAGATACGCAGTATTTT. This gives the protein CALLNGSKTCTDTQYF.

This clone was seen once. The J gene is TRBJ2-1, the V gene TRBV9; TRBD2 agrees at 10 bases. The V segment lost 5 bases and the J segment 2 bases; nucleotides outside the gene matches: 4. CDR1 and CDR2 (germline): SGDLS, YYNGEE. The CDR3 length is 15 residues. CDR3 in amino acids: CASSLSGGAYNEQFF. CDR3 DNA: TGTGCCAGCAGTCTCAGCGGGGGGGCCTACAATGAGCAGTTCTTC.

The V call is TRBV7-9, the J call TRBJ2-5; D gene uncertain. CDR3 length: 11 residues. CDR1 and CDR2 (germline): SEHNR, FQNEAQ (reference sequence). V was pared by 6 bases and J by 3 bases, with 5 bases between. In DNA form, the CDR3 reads TGTGCCAGCAGAGCTGAAGAGACCCAGTACTTC. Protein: CASRAEETQYF.

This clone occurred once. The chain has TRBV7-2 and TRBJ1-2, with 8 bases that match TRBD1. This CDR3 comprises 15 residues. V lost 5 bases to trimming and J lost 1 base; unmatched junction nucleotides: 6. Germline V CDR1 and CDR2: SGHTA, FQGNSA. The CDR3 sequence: CASSPGTGLNYGYTF. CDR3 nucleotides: TGTGCCAGCAGCCCCGGGACAGGACTTAACTATGGCTACACCTTC.

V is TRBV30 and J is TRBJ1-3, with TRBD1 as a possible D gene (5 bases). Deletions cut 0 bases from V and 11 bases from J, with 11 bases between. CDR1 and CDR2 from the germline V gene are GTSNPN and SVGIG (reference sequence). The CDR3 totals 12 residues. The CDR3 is CAWSVQWGAIYF. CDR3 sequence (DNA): TGTGCCTGGAGTGTACAGTGGGGGGCCATATATTTT.

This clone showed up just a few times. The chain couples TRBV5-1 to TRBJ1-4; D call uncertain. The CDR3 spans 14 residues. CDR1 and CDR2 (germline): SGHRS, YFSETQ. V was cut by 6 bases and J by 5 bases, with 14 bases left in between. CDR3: CASKLQFRNEKLFF. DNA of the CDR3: TGCGCCAGCAAATTACAGTTCAGGAATGAAAAACTGTTTTTT. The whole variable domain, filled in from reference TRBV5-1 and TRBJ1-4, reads KAGVTQTPRYLIKTRGQQVTLSCSPISGHRSVSWYQQTPGQGLQFLFEYFSETQRNKGNFPGRFSGRQFSNSRSEMNVSTLELGDSALYLCASKLQFRNEKLFFGSGTQLSVL.

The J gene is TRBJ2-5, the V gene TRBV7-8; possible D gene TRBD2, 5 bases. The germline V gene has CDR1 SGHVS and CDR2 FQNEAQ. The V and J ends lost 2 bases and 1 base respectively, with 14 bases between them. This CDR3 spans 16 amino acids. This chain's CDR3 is CASSLRRIGFQETQYF. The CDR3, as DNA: TGTGCCAGCAGCTTAAGGAGGATCGGATTCCAAGAGACCCAGTACTTC.

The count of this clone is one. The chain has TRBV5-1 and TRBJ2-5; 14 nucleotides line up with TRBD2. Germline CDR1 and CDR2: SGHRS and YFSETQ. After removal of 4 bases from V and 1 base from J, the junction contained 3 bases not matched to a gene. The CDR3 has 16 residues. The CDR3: CASSKGTSGSQETQYF. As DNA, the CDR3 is TGCGCCAGCAGCAAGGGGACTAGCGGGAGCCAAGAGACCCAGTACTTC.

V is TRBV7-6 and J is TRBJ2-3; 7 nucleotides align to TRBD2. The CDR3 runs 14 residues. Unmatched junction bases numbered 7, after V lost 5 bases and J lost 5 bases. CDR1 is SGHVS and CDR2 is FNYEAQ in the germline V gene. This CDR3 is CASSGSGIVDTQYF. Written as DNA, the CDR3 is TGTGCCAGCAGCGGCAGCGGGATCGTAGATACGCAGTATTTT.

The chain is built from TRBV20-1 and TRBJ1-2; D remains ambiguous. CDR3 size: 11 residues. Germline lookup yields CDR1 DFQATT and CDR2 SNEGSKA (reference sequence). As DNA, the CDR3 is TGCTCGTACCAGACTTACTATGGCTACACCTTC. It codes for CSYQTYYGYTF.

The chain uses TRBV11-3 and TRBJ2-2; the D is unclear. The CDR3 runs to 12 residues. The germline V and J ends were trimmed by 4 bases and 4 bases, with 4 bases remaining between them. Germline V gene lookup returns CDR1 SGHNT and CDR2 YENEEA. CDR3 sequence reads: CASSSITGELFF. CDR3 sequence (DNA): TGTGCCAGCAGCTCCATCACCGGGGAGCTGTTTTTT. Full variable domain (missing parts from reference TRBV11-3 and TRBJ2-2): EAGVVQSPRYKIIEKKQPVAFWCNPISGHNTLYWYLQNLGQGPELLIRYENEEAVDDSQLPKDRFSAERLKGVDSTLKIQPAELGDSAVYLCASSSITGELFFGEGSRLTVL.

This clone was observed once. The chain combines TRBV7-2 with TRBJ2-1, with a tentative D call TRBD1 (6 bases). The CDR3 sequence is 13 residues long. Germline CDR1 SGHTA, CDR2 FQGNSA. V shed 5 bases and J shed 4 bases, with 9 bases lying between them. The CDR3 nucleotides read TGTGCCAGCAGCACCGACAGGTACAATGAGCAGTTCTTC. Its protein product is CASSTDRYNEQFF. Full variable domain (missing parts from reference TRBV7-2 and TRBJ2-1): GAGVSQSPSNKVTEKGKDVELRCDPISGHTALYWYRQSLGQGLEFLIYFQGNSAPDKSGLPSDRFSAERTGGSVSTLTIQRTQQEDSAVYLCASSTDRYNEQFFGPGTRLTVL.

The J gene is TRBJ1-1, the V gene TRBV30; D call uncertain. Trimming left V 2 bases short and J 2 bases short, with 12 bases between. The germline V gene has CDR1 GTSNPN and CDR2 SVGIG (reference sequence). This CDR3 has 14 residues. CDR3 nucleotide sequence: TGTGCCTGGAGTTCCATGACACCTAACACTGAAGCTTTCTTT. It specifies CAWSSMTPNTEAFF.

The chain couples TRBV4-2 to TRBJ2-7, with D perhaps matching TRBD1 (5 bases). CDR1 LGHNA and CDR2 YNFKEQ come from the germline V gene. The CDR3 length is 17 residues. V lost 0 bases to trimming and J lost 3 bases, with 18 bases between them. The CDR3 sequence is CASSQDLRQNLRYEQYF. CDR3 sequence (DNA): TGTGCCAGCAGCCAAGACCTTCGACAGAATCTACGCTACGAGCAGTACTTC.